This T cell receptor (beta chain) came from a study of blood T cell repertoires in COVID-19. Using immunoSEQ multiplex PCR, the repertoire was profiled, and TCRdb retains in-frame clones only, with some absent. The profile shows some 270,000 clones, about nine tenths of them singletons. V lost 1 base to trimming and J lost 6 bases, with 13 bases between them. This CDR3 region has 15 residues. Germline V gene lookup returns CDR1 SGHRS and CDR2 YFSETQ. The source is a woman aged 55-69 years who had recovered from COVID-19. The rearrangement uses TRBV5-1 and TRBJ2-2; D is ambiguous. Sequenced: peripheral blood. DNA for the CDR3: TGCGCCAGCAGCTTGTTGCCACAAACCGCCGGGGAGCTGTTTTTT. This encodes CASSLLPQTAGELFF.